The 24 T cell receptor beta chains reported below all come from one sample, sequenced in a study of T cell repertoires in cytomegalovirus infection. Via MiXCR, TCRdb re-called the reads, giving one row per CDR3 protein. The sample contains 150,000 to 200,000 distinct CDR3 sequences, about an eighth of which appear only once. The specimen sequenced was PBMCs. The receptors originated from a human donor in good health (CMV status not recorded). Some clones in this sample may be carry-over from other donors' samples.

V gene TRBV3-1 combines with J gene TRBJ2-7; no definite D call. Germline V gene data show CDR1 as LGHDT and CDR2 as YNNKEL (reference sequence). V dropped 4 bases and J dropped 3 bases, with 16 bases sitting between them. This CDR3 has 15 amino acids. In DNA form, the CDR3 reads TGTGCCAGCAGCCCTCGAGTCAGTCTATTCTACGAGCAGTACTTC. As protein: CASSPRVSLFYEQYF.

This clonotype was detected many times. V usage is TRBV7-9 and J usage is TRBJ1-1; TRBD1 is a possible D gene (5 bases). The CDR3 loop spans 13 amino acids. V lost 4 bases, J lost 4 bases, and 10 bases lay in between. Looked up from germline, CDR1 is SEHNR and CDR2 is FQNEAQ (reference sequence). The DNA of the CDR3 is TGTGCCAGCAGCTCTGACGGGGGCACTGAAGCTTTCTTT. It translates to CASSSDGGTEAFF.

This clonotype was counted a few times. The rearrangement uses TRBV19 and TRBJ2-1; no clear D gene. This CDR3 has 12 amino acids. Trimming removed 4 bases from V and 3 bases from J, with 4 bases in between. CDR1 is LNHDA and CDR2 is SQIVND in the germline V gene (reference sequence). The CDR3 DNA is TGTGCCAGTAGTAACGGCTACAATGAGCAGTTCTTC. Its translation: CASSNGYNEQFF.

The V call is TRBV2, the J call TRBJ1-3; D is unclear. The CDR3 consists of 13 residues. Germline CDR1 is SNHLY and CDR2 is FYNNEI. The V and J ends lost 7 bases and 3 bases respectively, with 10 bases between them. The CDR3 DNA sequence: TGTGCCAGCATGGAAGGAATTGGAAACACCATATATTTT. Protein sequence: CASMEGIGNTIYF.

This clonotype came up a few times. The V call is TRBV4-1, the J call TRBJ1-1; D is uncertain. The V end was cut by 1 base, the J end by 0 bases, with 9 bases between. The CDR3 is 15 amino acids. Per the germline V gene, CDR1 is MGHRA and CDR2 is YSYEKL. The CDR3 reads CASSQVFAVNTEAFF. In DNA, the CDR3 is TGCGCCAGCAGCCAAGTCTTTGCTGTGAACACTGAAGCTTTCTTT.

There are many counts of this clonotype. This rearrangement joins TRBV2 to TRBJ1-4; TRBD1 agrees at 8 bases. The germline V gene has CDR1 SNHLY and CDR2 FYNNEI. Trimming cost V 10 bases and J 6 bases; bases outside gene matches: 1. There are 11 residues in the CDR3. This CDR3 reads CAMGQDEKLFF. CDR3 nucleotides: TGTGCCATGGGACAGGATGAAAAACTGTTTTTT.

The J gene is TRBJ2-2, the V gene TRBV20-1, with D unresolved. V gave up 0 bases and J gave up 4 bases, with 9 bases separating them. Germline CDR1 DFQATT, CDR2 SNEGSKA (reference sequence). The CDR3 totals 14 residues. The CDR3 spells CSAREGGATGELFF. The CDR3 coding sequence is TGCAGTGCTAGAGAAGGCGGAGCCACCGGGGAGCTGTTTTTT.

This clonotype was counted a few times. The V gene is TRBV20-1, the J gene TRBJ1-4; D ambiguous. This CDR3 has 12 amino acids. CDR1 is DFQATT, CDR2 SNEGSKA, per germline (reference sequence). Trimming took 6 bases from V and 7 from J, leaving 12 bases between them. The DNA for the CDR3 is TGCAGTGCGGTCGAACTCGGTGAAAAACTGTTTTTT. Translation gives CSAVELGEKLFF.

The chain employs TRBV29-1 and TRBJ1-2; D ambiguous. Germline V gene lookup returns CDR1 SQVTM and CDR2 ANQGSEA. V lost 3 bases and J 4 bases, leaving 12 bases between the germline ends. CDR3 length: 13 residues. The DNA for the CDR3 is TGCAGCGTTGACCCCGGCAGACTCTATGGCTACACCTTC. It codes for CSVDPGRLYGYTF.

As concerns this clonotype: Possible read error: a much larger clone is one base away. This chain uses TRBV29-1 with TRBJ2-7, with a possible D match to TRBD2 (5 bases). Looked up from germline, CDR1 is SQVTM and CDR2 is ANQGSEA. The CDR3 is made up of 15 amino acids. DNA for the CDR3: TGCAGCGTTGAATCGGATAGCGAGAGCTCCTACGAGCAGCACTTC. This codes for CSVESDSESSYEQHF.

Points on this clonotype: A much larger clone lies a single base off, so this may be a read error. V is TRBV5-1 and J is TRBJ2-4; weak D call: TRBD2 (5 bases). The germline V gene encodes CDR1 SGHRS and CDR2 YFSETQ. The CDR3 extends over 16 amino acids. CDR3 DNA: TGCGCCAGCAGCCCCAGTTCGGAAGCGGCCAAAGACATTCAGTACTTC. Protein: CASSPSSEAAKDIQYF.

This clonotype showed up just a few times. The V and J genes are TRBV4-1 and TRBJ1-5; D gene ambiguous. Deletions cut 3 bases from V and 3 bases from J, with 6 bases between. There are 13 residues in the CDR3. Per the germline V gene, CDR1 is MGHRA and CDR2 is YSYEKL. In DNA, the CDR3 is TGCGCCAGCAGCCATCCGTACAATCAGCCCCAGCATTTT. Protein: CASSHPYNQPQHF.

This clonotype occurred many times. The V and J genes are TRBV7-2 and TRBJ2-1, with TRBD2 matching over 10 bases. Looked up from germline, CDR1 is SGHTA and CDR2 is FQGNSA. The CDR3 is 18 residues long. J gave up 9 bases and V 7 bases, and 21 bases lay outside the gene matches. Written as DNA, the CDR3 is TGTGCCAGCAACCATTTCCCTCTTAGCGGGAGGACTTTTTTTGAGCAGTTCTTC. This gives the protein CASNHFPLSGRTFFEQFF.

V gene TRBV18 combines with J gene TRBJ2-5; perhaps TRBD1 as D (6 bases). Germline-derived CDR1 and CDR2 are KGHSH and LQKENI. V lost 8 bases and J 5 bases, leaving 15 bases between the germline ends. This CDR3 has 13 amino acids. CDR3 in amino acids: CASRRGRSETQYF. The CDR3 DNA sequence: TGTGCCAGCCGCAGGGGACGATCCGAGACCCAGTACTTC.

This clonotype was seen repeatedly, ten times or more. J is TRBJ1-1 and V is TRBV7-8, with D uncertain. The ends were cut back, 7 bases at V and 0 bases at J, with 18 bases in the middle. The germline gives CDR1 SGHVS, CDR2 FQNEAQ. The CDR3 covers 16 residues. The CDR3 loop reads CASNPWSVGMNTEAFF. CDR3 DNA: TGTGCCAGCAATCCCTGGTCCGTAGGAATGAACACTGAAGCTTTCTTT.

A few counts support this clonotype. The V call is TRBV2, the J call TRBJ1-2; perhaps TRBD1 as D (5 bases). This CDR3 has 13 residues. CDR1 is SNHLY and CDR2 is FYNNEI in the germline V gene. The V end was cut by 7 bases, the J end by 4 bases, with 13 bases between. CDR3 nucleotide sequence: TGTGCCAGCACCCTGGGGGGGATCTATGGCTACACCTTC. This gives the protein CASTLGGIYGYTF.

The chain is built from TRBV4-2 and TRBJ1-2; 9 bases line up with TRBD1. This CDR3 has 15 residues. CDR1 is LGHNA and CDR2 is YNFKEQ in the germline V gene. V was clipped by 0 bases and J by 4 bases; unmatched bases: 3. For the CDR3, the DNA is TGTGCCAGCAGCCAAGACAGGGACAGGGCCTATGGCTACACCTTC. Encoded protein: CASSQDRDRAYGYTF.

A few counts support this clonotype. The chain carries TRBV5-1 and TRBJ2-2, with D unresolved. The V and J ends lost 3 bases and 3 bases respectively, with 3 bases between them. Germline CDR1 reads SGHRS; CDR2 reads YFSETQ. This CDR3 region has 12 residues. DNA for the CDR3: TGCGCCAGCAGCTCCGACACCGGGGAGCTGTTTTTT. It codes for CASSSDTGELFF.

The V and J genes are TRBV28 and TRBJ1-2; no definite D call. The CDR3 covers 12 residues. V was trimmed by 3 bases and J by 2 bases, leaving 4 bases between them. CDR1 MDHEN and CDR2 SYDVKM come from the germline V gene. The CDR3 sequence is CASSFQNYGYTF. The CDR3 nucleotides read TGTGCCAGCAGTTTTCAGAACTATGGCTACACCTTC.

This clonotype has ten or more counts. The chain combines TRBV7-6 with TRBJ2-2; D might be TRBD2 (6 bases). The germline CDR1 and CDR2 sequences are SGHVS and FNYEAQ. V was cut by 6 bases and J by 5 bases, with 10 bases left in between. The CDR3 covers 13 residues. CDR3 sequence reads: CASRPRETGELFF. The CDR3 DNA is TGTGCCAGCAGGCCACGGGAGACCGGGGAGCTGTTTTTT.

A remark on this clonotype: A much larger clone lies one base from this, so it may be a read error. The genes are TRBV6-2 or TRBV6-3 and TRBJ1-6; D perhaps matches TRBD1 (6 bases). The CDR3 runs 14 residues. From germline, CDR1 is MNHEY and CDR2 SVGEGT. The CDR3 sequence: CAGSGQFYNSPLHF. The CDR3 DNA is TGTGCCGGCAGTGGACAGTTCTATAATTCACCCCTCCACTTT.

This clonotype was seen ten or more times. V and J are TRBV28 and TRBJ2-7; D gene ambiguous. This CDR3 is 12 amino acids long. The V gene lost 3 bases and the J gene lost 6 bases, with 9 bases spanning the gap. CDR1 is MDHEN and CDR2 is SYDVKM in the germline V gene. CDR3 loop: CASSFRQLEQYF. CDR3 bases: TGTGCCAGCAGTTTCAGGCAGCTCGAGCAGTACTTC.

As regards this clonotype: Germline is not matched at one junction end, which may reflect a read error. The chain has TRBV14 and TRBJ2-7, with D perhaps matching TRBD1 (6 bases). Germline CDR1 SGHDN, CDR2 FVKESK. The length of the CDR3 is 12 residues. This CDR3 is CASSQGVGTQDF. CDR3 in DNA: TGTGCCAGCAGCCAGGGGGTGGGGACACAAGACTTC.

The genes are TRBV9 and TRBJ1-1, with 7 bases matching TRBD1. Germline lookup yields CDR1 SGDLS and CDR2 YYNGEE. With V trimmed by 6 bases and J by 3 bases, 14 bases remained unmatched. The CDR3 length is 16 residues. CDR3 sequence: CASTEIYDREDTEAFF. The CDR3 DNA follows: TGTGCCAGCACCGAAATATACGACAGGGAGGACACTGAAGCTTTCTTT. The variable domain in full, with the rest retrieved from reference TRBV9 and TRBJ1-1, is DSGVTQTPKHLITATGQRVTLRCSPRSGDLSVYWYQQSLDQGLQFLIQYYNGEERAKGNILERFSAQQFPDLHSELNLSSLELGDSALYFCASTEIYDREDTEAFFGQGTRLTVV.